Presented here are 25 T cell receptor beta chains from one specimen sequenced in a study of regulatory T cells in long-lasting Graves disease. Investigators prepared the TCR beta libraries by applying iRepertoire HTBI primers and Arm-PCR of CDR3 regions. One entry per CDR3 protein results from TCRdb running MiXCR on the multiplex PCR reads. Seen here are almost 350,000 distinct CDR3 sequences, roughly a fifth observed once, and the top ten hold less than 30%. Time point indicated: persistent/refractory GD, antithyroid drugs over 5 years with positive TRAb. Extracted PBMC RNA gave rise to the TCR library. Sequencing was performed on peripheral blood mononuclear cells (PBMCs), taken when the disease was refractory, from a patient treated with antithyroid drugs. All receptors come from a female donor with Graves disease.

The gene calls are TRBV14 and TRBJ2-7; TRBD1 matches 9 bases. J lost 6 bases, V lost 1 base, and 10 bases had no gene match. Germline V gene data show CDR1 as SGHDN and CDR2 as FVKESK. There are 16 residues in the CDR3. This CDR3 is CASSQGSPGQGFEQYF. DNA for the CDR3: TGTGCCAGCAGCCAAGGCTCCCCGGGACAGGGTTTCGAGCAGTACTTC. The full variable domain, with the rest looked up from reference TRBV14 and TRBJ2-7, is EAGVTQFPSHSVIEKGQTVTLRCDPISGHDNLYWYRRVMGKEIKFLLHFVKESKQDESGMPNNRFLAERTGGTYSTLKVQPAELEDSGVYFCASSQGSPGQGFEQYFGPGTRLTVT.

The table lists this clonotype with many counts. This chain uses TRBV2 with TRBJ1-1, with 8 bases matching TRBD1. This CDR3 region has 14 residues. The germline V gene encodes CDR1 SNHLY and CDR2 FYNNEI. The V and J ends lost 6 bases and 4 bases, in that order; junction bases with no gene match: 7. This CDR3 is CASRVDRGSTEAFF. For the CDR3, the DNA is TGTGCCAGCAGAGTAGACAGGGGATCCACTGAAGCTTTCTTT.

As regards this clonotype: A read error is the likely source, as a far larger clone sits one nucleotide away. The chain joins TRBV27 to TRBJ1-1; D unclear. Looked up from germline, CDR1 is MNHEY and CDR2 is SMNVEV (reference sequence). The germline V and J ends were trimmed by 4 bases and 1 base, with 7 bases remaining between them. The CDR3 is 13 residues long. Here the CDR3 reads CASSSVPNTEAFF. The CDR3, as DNA: TGTGCCAGCAGTTCAGTACCGAACACTGAAGCTTTCTTT.

This clonotype was picked up a small number of times. A single base separates this from a much larger clone, so it may be a read error. This chain connects TRBV7-3 to TRBJ2-5; D perhaps matches TRBD2 (6 bases). CDR1 is SGHTA, CDR2 FQGTGA, per germline. The CDR3 contains 14 residues. Here the CDR3 reads CAGSLGWRGETQYF. The CDR3 region has the DNA TGTGCCGGCAGCTTAGGGTGGAGGGGTGAGACCCAGTACTTC.

This rearrangement joins TRBV7-9 to TRBJ2-1, with D possibly TRBD1 on 6 matching bases. Trimming removed 0 bases at V and 8 bases at J, with 14 bases between. This CDR3 region has 15 residues. Looked up from germline, CDR1 is SEHNR and CDR2 is FQNEAQ (reference sequence). The CDR3 is CASSLAGTPLDEQFF. CDR3 bases: TGTGCCAGCAGCTTAGCGGGGACACCTCTCGATGAGCAGTTCTTC.

This clonotype has only one observation. The gene calls are TRBV28 and TRBJ1-5; unclear D gene. CDR3 size: 14 residues. Germline-derived CDR1 and CDR2 are MDHEN and SYDVKM. V was cut by 8 bases and J by 6 bases, with 17 bases left in between. This chain's CDR3 is CASSNPPGVQPQHF. CDR3 DNA: TGTGCCAGCTCCAATCCTCCGGGAGTTCAGCCCCAGCATTTT.

The CDR3: CASSFRGPRMNTEAFF. The CDR3 coding sequence is TGTGCCAGCAGCTTCAGGGGTCCGAGAATGAACACTGAAGCTTTCTTT. The chain couples TRBV11-2 to TRBJ1-1; D might be TRBD1 (6 bases). There are 16 residues in the CDR3. Trimming shortened V by 3 bases and J by 0 bases, and 14 bases separated the two germline ends. CDR1 and CDR2 (germline): SGHAT, FQNNGV. The full variable domain, rest sourced from reference TRBV11-2 and TRBJ1-1, is EAGVAQSPRYKIIEKRQSVAFWCNPISGHATLYWYQQILGQGPKLLIQFQNNGVVDDSQLPKDRFSAERLKGVDSTLKIQPAKLEDSAVYLCASSFRGPRMNTEAFFGQGTRLTVV.

CDR3 loop: CASSPTTGLWVYGNQPQHF. DNA for the CDR3: TGTGCCAGCAGCCCCACTACTGGGCTGTGGGTATACGGCAATCAGCCCCAGCATTTT. The J gene is TRBJ1-5, the V gene TRBV6-1; the D is unclear. This CDR3 region has 19 residues. Germline V CDR1 and CDR2: MNHNS, SASEGT. Trimming removed 6 bases at V and 2 bases at J, with 26 bases between.

This clonotype showed up many times. V is TRBV3-1 and J is TRBJ2-7; D is ambiguous. Trimming removed 0 bases at V and 2 bases at J, with 2 bases between. The CDR3 sequence is 12 residues long. Germline CDR1 LGHDT, CDR2 YNNKEL (reference sequence). The chain's CDR3 is CASSQDTYEQYF. The CDR3 region has the DNA TGTGCCAGCAGCCAAGATACCTACGAGCAGTACTTC.

Points on this clonotype: This may arise from a read error, as a much more abundant clone is one base away. The chain combines TRBV7-9 with TRBJ1-4, with D possibly matching TRBD1 (5 bases). CDR3 size: 12 residues. Germline assignment: CDR1 SEHNR and CDR2 FQNEAQ (reference sequence). The CDR3 here is CASSWGTGKLLF. DNA for the CDR3: TGTGCCAGCAGCTGGGGGACCGGAAAACTGCTTTTT.

This clonotype was observed a handful of times. The rearrangement joins TRBV7-9 to TRBJ1-2; D is perhaps TRBD1 (5 bases). CDR3 length equals 16 residues. CDR1 is SEHNR, CDR2 FQNEAQ, per germline (reference sequence). The V gene lost 3 bases and the J gene lost 0 bases, with 14 bases spanning the gap. The CDR3 region has the DNA TGTGCCAGCAGCTTGGGACGTGGGGGAGCTAACTATGGCTACACCTTC. It is translated as CASSLGRGGANYGYTF.

This clonotype was seen only a few times. This sequence joins TRBV6-2 or TRBV6-3 and TRBJ1-6; D unresolved. Germline V gives CDR1 MNHEY, CDR2 SVGEGT. Trimming took 2 bases from V and 9 from J, leaving 11 bases between them. There are 14 residues in the CDR3. CDR3 coding DNA: TGTGCCAGCAGTTACAGGGCGGATAGTTCACCCCTCCACTTT. Encoded protein: CASSYRADSSPLHF.

In this sample, this clonotype turned up a few times. The chain has TRBV29-1 and TRBJ1-2; D not resolved. CDR3 length equals 13 residues. V gave up 3 bases and J gave up 8 bases, with 16 bases separating them. Germline loops: CDR1 SQVTM, CDR2 ANQGSEA. The CDR3 spells CSVDDREGGGYTF. The CDR3 DNA reads as TGCAGCGTTGACGATCGGGAAGGAGGCGGCTACACCTTC.

This clonotype was picked up many times. The chain employs TRBV28 and TRBJ1-5, with 8 positions matching TRBD1. The CDR3 extends over 13 amino acids. The germline V gene has CDR1 MDHEN and CDR2 SYDVKM. Unmatched junction bases numbered 4, after V lost 5 bases and J lost 7 bases. The CDR3 DNA reads as TGTGCCAGCAGTCCTAGACAGGGGCAGCCCCAGCATTTT. It specifies CASSPRQGQPQHF.

The V gene is TRBV2, the J gene TRBJ2-2, with D perhaps matching TRBD2 (5 bases). V dropped 3 bases and J dropped 4 bases, with 12 bases sitting between them. The CDR3 extends over 15 amino acids. Germline CDR1 and CDR2: SNHLY and FYNNEI. The CDR3 spells CASSEVGEGTGELFF. The CDR3 DNA is TGTGCCAGCAGTGAGGTGGGAGAGGGCACCGGGGAGCTGTTTTTT.

This clonotype was picked up a small number of times. This chain connects TRBV7-2 to TRBJ1-2; 7 bases fit TRBD1. This CDR3 is built from 14 residues. V lost 4 bases, J lost 5 bases, and 7 bases stayed unmatched. Germline CDR1 and CDR2: SGHTA and FQGNSA. The CDR3, as DNA: TGTGCCAGCAGCTCACAGGGGAGAGGATATGGCTACACCTTC. Its protein product is CASSSQGRGYGYTF.

J is TRBJ2-5 and V is TRBV19, with D perhaps matching TRBD2 (7 bases). Trimming shortened V by 4 bases and J by 1 base, and 13 bases separated the two germline ends. From germline, CDR1 is LNHDA and CDR2 SQIVND (reference sequence). The CDR3 spans 15 residues. The CDR3, as DNA: TGTGCCAGTAGTAAATGGAGGGGGGGCCAAGAGACCCAGTACTTC. This codes for CASSKWRGGQETQYF. The full variable domain, completed using reference TRBV19 and TRBJ2-5, is DGGITQSPKYLFRKEGQNVTLSCEQNLNHDAMYWYRQDPGQGLRLIYYSQIVNDFQKGDIAEGYSVSREKKESFPLTVTSAQKNPTAFYLCASSKWRGGQETQYFGPGTRLLVL.

V is TRBV7-8 and J is TRBJ2-4; either TRBD1 or TRBD2 may fit D (5 bases each). The V gene lost 7 bases and the J gene lost 3 bases, with 19 bases spanning the gap. CDR3 length: 16 amino acids. Germline V gene data show CDR1 as SGHVS and CDR2 as FQNEAQ. The CDR3 spells CASNRHGLRGKNIQYF. The CDR3, as DNA: TGTGCCAGCAACAGGCACGGGCTGAGGGGCAAAAACATTCAGTACTTC.

This clonotype appeared a few times. The CDR3 nucleotides are TGTGCCAGTAGTATTGGAGTTTTGGTTCAGCCCCAGCATTTT. It translates to CASSIGVLVQPQHF. The rearrangement uses TRBV19 and TRBJ1-5; D remains ambiguous. V gave up 3 bases and J gave up 6 bases, with 12 bases separating them. Germline values: CDR1 LNHDA, CDR2 SQIVND (reference sequence). This CDR3 spans 14 amino acids.

This clonotype was detected ten times or more. This chain connects TRBV10-3 to TRBJ2-5; possibly TRBD1 for D (5 bases). The CDR3 sequence is 16 residues long. Trimming left V 3 bases short and J 2 bases short, with 16 bases between. Germline V CDR1 and CDR2: ENHRY, SYGVKD. For the CDR3, the DNA is TGTGCCATCAGTGACCCGACCGGTCGGACACAAGAGACCCAGTACTTC. This codes for CAISDPTGRTQETQYF.

The V and J genes are TRBV19 and TRBJ1-3; no definite D call. Germline V gene data show CDR1 as LNHDA and CDR2 as SQIVND (reference sequence). V was shortened by 7 bases and J by 0 bases, with 10 bases between the two germline ends. This CDR3 has 14 residues. DNA of the CDR3: TGTGCCAGTAAGGAGCAGGTCTCTGGAAACACCATATATTTT. Translated, it gives CASKEQVSGNTIYF.

The chain links TRBV19 to TRBJ1-2; 8 bases agree with TRBD1. J was trimmed by 2 bases and V by 3 bases; bases with no gene match: 11. The CDR3 runs 17 residues. CDR1 and CDR2 (germline): LNHDA, SQIVND (reference sequence). CDR3 residues: CASSMPRRTGRNYGYTF. The CDR3 coding sequence is TGTGCCAGTAGTATGCCCCGCCGGACAGGGAGAAACTATGGCTACACCTTC.

V and J are TRBV27 and TRBJ2-1; 10 bases are shared with TRBD1. V trimming: 5 bases; J trimming: 4 bases; junction bases outside the gene matches: 11. This CDR3 contains 17 residues. CDR1 and CDR2 (germline): MNHEY, SMNVEV (reference sequence). The CDR3 DNA sequence: TGTGCCAGCAGTGACTTCCCCGGGGACAGGGGTTACAATGAGCAGTTCTTC. It yields the protein CASSDFPGDRGYNEQFF.

In this sample, this clonotype turned up many times. CDR3 coding DNA: TGTGCCAGCAGTTTACGACTAGGGAACACCGGGGAGCTGTTTTTT. As protein: CASSLRLGNTGELFF. The rearrangement joins TRBV12-3 or TRBV12-4 to TRBJ2-2; perhaps TRBD2 as D (6 bases). Trimming cost V 2 bases and J 1 base, with 8 bases left between them. The CDR3 runs 15 residues.

This clonotype was detected many times. The chain has TRBV11-2 and TRBJ1-1; 7 nucleotides agree with TRBD1. The CDR3 sequence is 15 residues long. V lost 5 bases and J lost 4; bases outside the gene matches: 10. Germline CDR1 SGHAT, CDR2 FQNNGV. CDR3: CASSLERQGGTEAFF. DNA of the CDR3: TGTGCCAGCAGCCTCGAAAGACAGGGCGGCACTGAAGCTTTCTTT.